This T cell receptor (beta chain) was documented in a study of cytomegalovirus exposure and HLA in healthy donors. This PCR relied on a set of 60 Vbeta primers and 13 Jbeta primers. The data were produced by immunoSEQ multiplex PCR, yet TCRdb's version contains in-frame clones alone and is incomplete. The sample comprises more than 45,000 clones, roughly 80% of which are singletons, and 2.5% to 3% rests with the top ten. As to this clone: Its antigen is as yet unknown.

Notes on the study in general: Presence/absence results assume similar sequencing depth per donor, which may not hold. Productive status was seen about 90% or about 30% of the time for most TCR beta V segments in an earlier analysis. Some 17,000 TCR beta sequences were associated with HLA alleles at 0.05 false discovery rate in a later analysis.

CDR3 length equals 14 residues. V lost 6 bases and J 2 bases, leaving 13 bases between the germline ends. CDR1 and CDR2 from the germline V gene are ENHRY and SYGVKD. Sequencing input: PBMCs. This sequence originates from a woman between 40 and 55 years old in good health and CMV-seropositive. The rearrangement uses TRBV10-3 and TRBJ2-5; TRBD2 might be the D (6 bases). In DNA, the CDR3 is TGTGCCATCAGCGGGACTCCCGATCAAGAGACCCAGTACTTC. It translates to CAISGTPDQETQYF.